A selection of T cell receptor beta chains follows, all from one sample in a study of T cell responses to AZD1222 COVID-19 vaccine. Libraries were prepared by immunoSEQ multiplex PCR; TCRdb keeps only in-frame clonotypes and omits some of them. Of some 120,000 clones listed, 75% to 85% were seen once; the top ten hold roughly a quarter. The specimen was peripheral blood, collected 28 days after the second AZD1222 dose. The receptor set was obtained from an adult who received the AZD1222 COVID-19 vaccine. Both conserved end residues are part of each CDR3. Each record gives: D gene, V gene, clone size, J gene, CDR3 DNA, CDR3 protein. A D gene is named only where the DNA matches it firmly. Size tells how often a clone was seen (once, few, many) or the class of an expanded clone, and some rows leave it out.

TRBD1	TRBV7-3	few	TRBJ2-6	TGTGCCAGCAGCTCCACAGGGGCTGGGGCCAACGTCCTGACTTTC	CASSSTGAGANVLTF
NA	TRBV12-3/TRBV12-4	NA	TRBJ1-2	TGTGCCAGCAGTCCTCGGGCGGAAGGCTACACCTTC	CASSPRAEGYTF
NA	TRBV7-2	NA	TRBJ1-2	TGTGCCAGCAGCTTATTGCCACAGCTAAACCCTTATGGCTACACCTTC	CASSLLPQLNPYGYTF
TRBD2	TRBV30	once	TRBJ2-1	TGTGCCTGGAGTGTACTGGTTTTAACTAGCGGGGGCAGCTACAATGAGCAGTTCTTC	CAWSVLVLTSGGSYNEQFF
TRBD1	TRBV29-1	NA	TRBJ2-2	TGCAGCGTCCCCCGGGACAGGGAGTACACCGGGGAGCTGTTTTTT	CSVPRDREYTGELFF
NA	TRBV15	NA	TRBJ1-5	TGTGCCACCAGCAGAGTTCCCTCAAATCAGCCCCAGCATTTT	CATSRVPSNQPQHF
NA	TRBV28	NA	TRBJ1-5	TGTGCCAGCAGTTTATCGGGCAGACCTAGCAATCAGCCCCAGCATTTT	CASSLSGRPSNQPQHF
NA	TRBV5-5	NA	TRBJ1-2	TGTGCCAGCAGCTTCGCGGCAGGGGAGGATCGGAGCTACACCTTC	CASSFAAGEDRSYTF
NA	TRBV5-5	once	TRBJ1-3	TGTGCCAGCAGCGGAAGACGGGACAACTCTGGAAACACCATATATTTT	CASSGRRDNSGNTIYF
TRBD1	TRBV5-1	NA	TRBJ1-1	TGCGCCAGCCAGACAGGGTATGGAAGCACTGAAGCTTTCTTT	CASQTGYGSTEAFF
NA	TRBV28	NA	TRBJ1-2	TGTGCCAGCAGTTTCCTTATGGGAGGCTATGGCTACACCTTC	CASSFLMGGYGYTF
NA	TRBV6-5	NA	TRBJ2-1	TGTGCCAGCAGTTACTCCTCAGGGGAGTCGCATGAGCAGTTCTTC	CASSYSSGESHEQFF
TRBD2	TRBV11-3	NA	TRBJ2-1	TGTGCCAGCAGCTTAGAGGAAGCGGGGAAGGAGAATGAGCAGTTCTTC	CASSLEEAGKENEQFF
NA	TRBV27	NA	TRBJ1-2	TGTGCCAGCAGTCTCCACCCGGGACGGATTAGCCCTTATGGCTACACCTTC	CASSLHPGRISPYGYTF
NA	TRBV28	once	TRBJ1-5	TGTGCCCGCAGCGCGGGGGGGGTTATTAGGGGGCCCCAGCATTTT	CARSAGGVIRGPQHF
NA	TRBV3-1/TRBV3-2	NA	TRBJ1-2	TGTGCCAGCAGCTCTAGACAGACTATCTATGGCTACACCTTC	CASSSRQTIYGYTF
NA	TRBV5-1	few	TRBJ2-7	TGCGCCAGCAGCTTGGCCAGGCCATCCTCCTACGAGCAGTACTTC	CASSLARPSSYEQYF
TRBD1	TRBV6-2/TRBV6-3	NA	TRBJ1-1	TGTGCCAGCAGTTACTCTCCGGGGACAGCCATTGAAGCTTTCTTT	CASSYSPGTAIEAFF
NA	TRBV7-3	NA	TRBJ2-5	TGTGCCAGCAGCTTCACGGGAGCCTCAGGAGAGACCCAGTACTTC	CASSFTGASGETQYF
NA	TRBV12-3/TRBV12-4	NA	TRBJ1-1	TGTGCCAGCAGTTTTTGGGGAACTGAAGCTTTCTTT	CASSFWGTEAFF
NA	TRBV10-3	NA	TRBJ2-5	TGTGCCATCCGGAAGGGAGAAGAGACCCAGTACTTC	CAIRKGEETQYF
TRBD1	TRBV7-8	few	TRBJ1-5	TGTGCCAGCAGCTCCCGACAGGGCCAGCCCCAGCATTTT	CASSSRQGQPQHF
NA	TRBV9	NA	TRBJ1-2	TGTGCCAGCAGCGTAGATGGGCCCCTGGGCTACACCTTC	CASSVDGPLGYTF
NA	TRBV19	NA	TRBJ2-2	TGTGCCAGCAATAGGACCCCGAACACCGGGGAGCTGTTTTTT	CASNRTPNTGELFF
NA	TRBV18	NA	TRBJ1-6	TGTGCCAGCTCACCAATGGTCGGGAAGGGGGGGTCACCCCTCCACTTT	CASSPMVGKGGSPLHF
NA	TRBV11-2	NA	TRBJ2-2	TGTGCCAGCAGCTTAGAGGTGGGCGGGGAGCTGTTTTTT	CASSLEVGGELFF
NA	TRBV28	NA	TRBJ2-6	TGTGCCAGCAGTTACAGGGCGAAAGGGGCCAACGTCCTGACTTTC	CASSYRAKGANVLTF
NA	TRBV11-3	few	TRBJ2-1	TGTGCCAGCAGCTCGGCAATAGGGGGTGACAATGAGCAGTTCTTC	CASSSAIGGDNEQFF
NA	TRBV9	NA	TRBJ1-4	TGTGCCAGCAGCGCCTCGGTCTTTAATGAAAAACTGTTTTTT	CASSASVFNEKLFF
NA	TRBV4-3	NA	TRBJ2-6	TGCGCCAGCAGCCACCCGACAGGTGTTCCTTCTGGGGCCAACGTCCTGACTTTC	CASSHPTGVPSGANVLTF
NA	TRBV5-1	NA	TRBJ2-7	TGCGCCAGCAGCTTGGTGGGCATGGGAGACGAGCAGTACTTC	CASSLVGMGDEQYF
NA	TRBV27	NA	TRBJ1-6	TGTGCCAGCAGTTTTACAGGGTCGAATTCACCCCTCCACTTT	CASSFTGSNSPLHF
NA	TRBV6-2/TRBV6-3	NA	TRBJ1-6	TGTGCCAGCAGTTATGGGGAGGGAGGTTCACCCCTCCACTTT	CASSYGEGGSPLHF
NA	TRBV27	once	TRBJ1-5	TGTGCCAGCAGTTTATCCGGACAGCGTGCCCAGCATTTT	CASSLSGQRAQHF
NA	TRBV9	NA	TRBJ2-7	TGTGCCAGCAGCCCCCGTGGAAGCTCCTACGAGCAGTACTTC	CASSPRGSSYEQYF
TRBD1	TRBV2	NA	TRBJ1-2	TGTGCCAGCAGGCCGGGACAGCTTAACTATGGCTACACCTTC	CASRPGQLNYGYTF
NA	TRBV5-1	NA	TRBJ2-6	TGCGCCAGCAGCTTACAGGGCTTCTCTGGGGCCAACGTCCTGACTTTC	CASSLQGFSGANVLTF
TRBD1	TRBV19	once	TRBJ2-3	TGTGCCAGTAGTCCGAGACAGGGGGTCACAGATACGCAGTATTTT	CASSPRQGVTDTQYF
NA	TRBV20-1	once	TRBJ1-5	TGCAGTGCTTCAGCTGATCAGCCCCAGCATTTT	CSASADQPQHF
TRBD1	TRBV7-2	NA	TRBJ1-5	TGTGCCAGCAGCTCCCCCAGGGGGCGCGAAATAGGTCAGCCCCAGCATTTT	CASSSPRGREIGQPQHF
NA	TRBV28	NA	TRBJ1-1	TGTGCCAGCAGTTTAGATCAGGGCGGAACTGAAGCTTTCTTT	CASSLDQGGTEAFF
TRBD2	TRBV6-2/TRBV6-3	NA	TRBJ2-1	TGTGCCAGCAGTTACGGGCGGGGGGGCCGCGATGAGCAGTTCTTC	CASSYGRGGRDEQFF
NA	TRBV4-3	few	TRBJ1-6	TGCGCCAGCAGCCCAGTGAGGGCCATCTCACCCCTCCACTTT	CASSPVRAISPLHF
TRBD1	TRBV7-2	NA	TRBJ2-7	TGTGCCAGCAGCGAAAATCAGGGGGCGAACTACGAGCAGTACTTC	CASSENQGANYEQYF